The 27 T cell receptor beta chains in this list originate from one sample, sequenced in a study of shared clonotypes between healthy human individuals. The protocol was immunoSEQ multiplex PCR, while the TCRdb copy is restricted to in-frame clones and leaves out a portion. The sample holds 1 million to 1.2 million clones; 60% to 80% are singletons and the top ten take roughly 0.83%. Sequencing was done on a sample of memory CD4+ T cells from PBMCs. As for subset: CD45RA-negative fraction. All receptors derive from a man between 18 and 29 years old in good health. Some clones in this sample may be carry-over from other donors' samples.

The V call is TRBV27, the J call TRBJ2-5; 12 bases map to TRBD2. The J segment lost 12 bases and the V segment lost 4 bases, leaving 6 bases of the junction unmatched. The CDR3 consists of 13 residues. Germline V gene sequence: CDR1 MNHEY, CDR2 SMNVEV (reference sequence). For the CDR3, the DNA is TGTGCCAGCAGTTCCTCTAGCGGGAGGGCTAAGTACTTC. Protein sequence: CASSSSSGRAKYF.

This clone has just one count. The chain combines TRBV28 with TRBJ1-1, with 10 bases that match TRBD1. The CDR3 covers 15 residues. In germline, CDR1 is MDHEN, CDR2 SYDVKM. Trimming cost V 4 bases and J 3 bases; bases outside gene matches: 5. The CDR3 spells CASSSTGGPDTEAFF. CDR3 bases: TGTGCCAGCAGTTCGACAGGGGGCCCGGACACTGAAGCTTTCTTT.

The chain has TRBV9 and TRBJ2-5; D possibly uses TRBD1 or TRBD2 (5 bases each). Germline CDR1 and CDR2: SGDLS and YYNGEE. This CDR3 is 14 amino acids long. Trimming took 0 bases from V and 5 from J, leaving 11 bases between them. The CDR3: CASSVAIREETQYF. CDR3 DNA: TGTGCCAGCAGCGTAGCTATCAGGGAGGAGACCCAGTACTTC.

The chain recombines TRBV4-1 with TRBJ2-2; no clear D gene. The CDR3 loop spans 14 amino acids. CDR1 is MGHRA, CDR2 YSYEKL, per germline. Trimming removed 1 base from V and 8 bases from J, with 11 bases in between. The CDR3 DNA sequence: TGCGCCAGCAGCCAAGGCGGCTCCCTGGGGGAGCTGTTTTTT. It codes for CASSQGGSLGELFF.

The chain carries TRBV5-1 and TRBJ1-2; 7 bases fit TRBD1. Per the germline V gene, CDR1 is SGHRS and CDR2 is YFSETQ. After removal of 4 bases from V and 4 bases from J, the junction contained 7 bases not matched to a gene. The CDR3 has 14 residues. The chain's CDR3 is CASSLPGQPYGYTF. Here the CDR3 DNA reads TGCGCCAGCAGCCTTCCGGGACAGCCCTATGGCTACACCTTC. The full variable domain, with the rest looked up from reference TRBV5-1 and TRBJ1-2, is KAGVTQTPRYLIKTRGQQVTLSCSPISGHRSVSWYQQTPGQGLQFLFEYFSETQRNKGNFPGRFSGRQFSNSRSEMNVSTLELGDSALYLCASSLPGQPYGYTFGSGTRLTVV.

This chain connects TRBV2 to TRBJ2-3, with 8 positions matching TRBD1. Trimming at V came to 2 bases and at J to 3 bases, leaving 4 bases not matched to a gene. The CDR3 covers 15 residues. Germline values: CDR1 SNHLY, CDR2 FYNNEI. Here the CDR3 reads CASSERDRRTDTQYF. The CDR3 DNA reads TGTGCCAGCAGTGAACGGGACAGGAGGACAGATACGCAGTATTTT.

This clone was detected a few times. V is TRBV7-7 and J is TRBJ1-4; a weak D match, TRBD1 (5 bases). The CDR3 sequence is 15 residues long. The germline V and J ends were trimmed by 3 bases and 6 bases, with 14 bases remaining between them. The V gene's germline CDR1 is SSHAT and CDR2 FNYEAQ (reference sequence). The CDR3 bases are TGTGCCAGCAGCTTGGGAGGGGATGCCGATGAAAAACTGTTTTTT. Its protein is CASSLGGDADEKLFF.

The chain uses TRBV11-2 and TRBJ2-7; D perhaps matches TRBD1 (5 bases). The CDR3 has 13 amino acids. The V gene lost 4 bases and the J gene lost 3 bases, with 10 bases spanning the gap. The V gene's germline CDR1 is SGHAT and CDR2 FQNNGV. DNA of the CDR3: TGTGCCAGCAGCTCGACAGTGGACTACGAGCAGTACTTC. It translates to CASSSTVDYEQYF.

The J gene is TRBJ2-7, the V gene TRBV27; TRBD1 matches 8 bases. CDR1 and CDR2 from the germline V gene are MNHEY and SMNVEV (reference sequence). The CDR3 is 14 residues long. Trimming cost V 5 bases and J 4 bases; bases outside gene matches: 7. CDR3 bases: TGTGCCAGCAGTACGAGACAGGGGACGTACGAGCAGTACTTC. Its protein product is CASSTRQGTYEQYF.

The rearrangement uses TRBV1 and TRBJ1-5; the D call of TRBD1 is as the table states it, not checked on the DNA. TRBV1 is noted as a pseudogene. The CDR3 covers 14 residues. This chain's CDR3 is CTSSQPRGRPARHF. CDR3 DNA sequence: TGCACCAGCAGCCAACCCAGGGGGAGACCCGCGAGGCATTTT.

This clone has only a few counts. As DNA, the CDR3 is TGCAGCGTTGAAGACACGGGAGGCGGGGAGACCCAGTACTTC. It yields the protein CSVEDTGGGETQYF. The chain carries TRBV29-1 and TRBJ2-5, with 7 positions matching TRBD2. CDR3 length: 14 residues. The V gene end was trimmed by 0 bases and the J gene end by 5 bases; junction bases not matched to a gene: 6. Germline CDR1 and CDR2: SQVTM and ANQGSEA.

V gene TRBV27 combines with J gene TRBJ2-1; D might be TRBD1 or TRBD2, each matching 5 bases. The CDR3 is 17 residues long. The ends were cut back, 7 bases at V and 0 bases at J, with 19 bases in the middle. Germline lookup yields CDR1 MNHEY and CDR2 SMNVEV (reference sequence). Here the CDR3 DNA reads TGTGCCAGCACCCCCGGGACCCCGCGCGGCTCCTACAATGAGCAGTTCTTC. Translated, it gives CASTPGTPRGSYNEQFF.

CDR3 residues: CASKFDRAGTEAFF. For the CDR3, the DNA is TGTGCCAGCAAATTTGACAGGGCGGGCACTGAAGCTTTCTTT. This chain links TRBV2 with TRBJ1-1; 7 nucleotides align to TRBD1. V dropped 7 bases and J dropped 4; count of bases not matched to a gene: 9. The CDR3 contains 14 residues. Germline V gives CDR1 SNHLY, CDR2 FYNNEI.

The chain couples TRBV5-1 to TRBJ1-2; 7 bases match TRBD1. CDR3 length equals 16 residues. The junction had 11 bases not matched to a gene; V was cut back by 4 bases and J by 2 bases. Germline CDR1 SGHRS, CDR2 YFSETQ. CDR3 bases: TGCGCCAGCAGCGCCGTGACAGGGAACCTGAACTATGGCTACACCTTC. This codes for CASSAVTGNLNYGYTF.

Worth noting for this clone: The same CDR3 arises from other DNA sequences in this sample as well. The chain links TRBV7-9 to TRBJ2-7; maybe TRBD2 (6 bases). Germline assignment: CDR1 SEHNR and CDR2 FQNEAQ (reference sequence). The CDR3 consists of 13 residues. The V and J ends lost 0 bases and 6 bases respectively, with 9 bases between them. The CDR3 region is CASSLAGGGEQYF. The CDR3 DNA sequence: TGTGCCAGCAGCTTAGCGGGAGGTGGCGAGCAGTACTTC.

Notes on this clone: At the DNA level, this CDR3 is encoded by other sequences in the same sample as well. The chain combines TRBV28 with TRBJ2-7; tentatively, D is TRBD2 (5 bases). With 5 bases removed from V and 4 bases from J, the gap between germline ends came to 9 bases. CDR1 and CDR2 (germline): MDHEN, SYDVKM. CDR3 length equals 12 residues. The CDR3 DNA sequence: TGTGCCAGCAGTCCCCCGGGGTACGAGCAGTACTTC. Translation: CASSPPGYEQYF.

The V and J genes are TRBV6-1 and TRBJ1-1; 10 bases fit TRBD1. V shed 8 bases, J shed 3 bases, and the junction held 9 bases outside the gene matches. CDR1 is MNHNS and CDR2 is SASEGT in the germline V gene. The CDR3 contains 15 residues. The CDR3 bases are TGTGCCAGCCCCCCTTCTGGGACAGGGGACACTGAAGCTTTCTTT. Its translation is CASPPSGTGDTEAFF.

The chain combines TRBV11-2 with TRBJ2-7, with D possibly being TRBD1 (6 bases). This CDR3 has 15 amino acids. Per germline, CDR1 SGHAT and CDR2 FQNNGV. Trimming stripped 1 base from V and 3 bases from J, with 13 bases between. The CDR3 protein is CASSLGRTASYEQYF. The DNA of the CDR3 is TGTGCCAGCAGCTTAGGCCGGACAGCTAGCTACGAGCAGTACTTC.

This clone was detected once. Other DNA sequences in the sample encode the same CDR3. This rearrangement joins TRBV7-9 to TRBJ2-7; D unclear. Germline V lookup: CDR1 SEHNR, CDR2 FQNEAQ (reference sequence). Trimming removed 3 bases from V and 3 bases from J, with 3 bases in between. This CDR3 is 11 amino acids long. The CDR3 protein is CASSFNYEQYF. The CDR3 DNA sequence: TGTGCCAGCAGCTTCAACTACGAGCAGTACTTC.

The chain employs TRBV5-1 and TRBJ2-6; no firm D call. Between the trimmed V and J ends, which lost 4 bases and 0 bases, there was a span of 8 bases. CDR3 length equals 15 residues. Germline V gene sequence: CDR1 SGHRS, CDR2 YFSETQ. CDR3 sequence reads: CASSPIASGANVLTF. The CDR3 DNA reads TGCGCCAGCAGCCCAATAGCCTCTGGGGCCAACGTCCTGACTTTC. Variable domain in full (rest from reference TRBV5-1 and TRBJ2-6): KAGVTQTPRYLIKTRGQQVTLSCSPISGHRSVSWYQQTPGQGLQFLFEYFSETQRNKGNFPGRFSGRQFSNSRSEMNVSTLELGDSALYLCASSPIASGANVLTFGAGSRLTVL.

This sequence joins TRBV29-1 and TRBJ2-1; D not resolved. V gave up 6 bases and J gave up 0 bases, with 15 bases separating them. CDR1 and CDR2 from the germline V gene are SQVTM and ANQGSEA. The CDR3 runs to 15 residues. The CDR3 spells CSVDLRWSSYNEQFF. The CDR3 DNA is TGCAGCGTAGACCTCAGATGGAGCTCCTACAATGAGCAGTTCTTC.

The rearrangement uses TRBV4-1 and TRBJ1-1, with D possibly TRBD1 on 6 matching bases. The CDR3 is 13 residues long. Germline V CDR1 and CDR2: MGHRA, YSYEKL. Trimming took 1 base from V and 6 from J, leaving 9 bases between them. CDR3 in amino acids: CASSQAGVSEAFF. DNA of the CDR3: TGCGCCAGCAGCCAAGCAGGGGTGTCTGAAGCTTTCTTT.

V is TRBV28 and J is TRBJ2-3; 7 bases are a match to TRBD2. CDR1 is MDHEN, CDR2 SYDVKM, per germline. V shed 3 bases, J shed 1 base, and the junction held 7 bases outside the gene matches. The CDR3 consists of 16 residues. The CDR3 here is CASSFASGYRTDTQYF. The DNA for the CDR3 is TGTGCCAGCAGTTTCGCTAGCGGTTATCGCACAGATACGCAGTATTTT.

The chain carries TRBV2 and TRBJ2-5; D is possibly TRBD1 (5 bases). V was shortened by 7 bases and J by 5 bases, with 17 bases between the two germline ends. The CDR3 sequence is 14 residues long. CDR1 and CDR2 from the germline V gene are SNHLY and FYNNEI. CDR3 residues: CASTQRARVETQYF. CDR3 nucleotides: TGTGCCAGCACCCAACGGGCCAGGGTTGAGACCCAGTACTTC.

The genes are TRBV18 and TRBJ2-1; TRBD2 agrees at 14 bases. This CDR3 contains 16 residues. Germline V gene sequence: CDR1 KGHSH, CDR2 LQKENI. Losses at the gene ends were 6 bases for V and 10 bases for J; bases not matched to a gene: 11. The CDR3 is CASSRGLAGGLVEQFF. CDR3 coding DNA: TGTGCCAGCTCCCGCGGACTAGCGGGAGGACTGGTGGAGCAGTTCTTC. Supplemented by reference TRBV18 and TRBJ2-1, the full variable domain reads NAGVMQNPRHLVRRRGQEARLRCSPMKGHSHVYWYRQLPEEGLKFMVYLQKENIIDESGMPKERFSAEFPKEGPSILRIQQVVRGDSAAYFCASSRGLAGGLVEQFFGPGTRLTVL.

The V and J genes are TRBV7-9 and TRBJ2-1; 7 nucleotides match TRBD2. The CDR3 runs to 12 residues. Germline CDR1 reads SEHNR; CDR2 reads FQNEAQ (reference sequence). The J segment lost 14 bases and the V segment lost 5 bases, leaving 9 bases of the junction unmatched. In DNA form, the CDR3 reads TGTGCCAGCAGCCTGGGGGGAGGGGAGAAGTTCTTC. This sequence encodes CASSLGGGEKFF.

This clone came up a few times. The V and J genes are TRBV4-1 and TRBJ2-3, with a possible D match to TRBD2 (6 bases). The CDR3 extends over 15 amino acids. V shed 4 bases and J shed 6 bases, with 17 bases lying between them. From germline, CDR1 is MGHRA and CDR2 YSYEKL. The CDR3 spells CASSPSGVVRDTQYF. The DNA for the CDR3 is TGCGCCAGCAGCCCCTCGGGGGTGGTTCGGGATACGCAGTATTTT.